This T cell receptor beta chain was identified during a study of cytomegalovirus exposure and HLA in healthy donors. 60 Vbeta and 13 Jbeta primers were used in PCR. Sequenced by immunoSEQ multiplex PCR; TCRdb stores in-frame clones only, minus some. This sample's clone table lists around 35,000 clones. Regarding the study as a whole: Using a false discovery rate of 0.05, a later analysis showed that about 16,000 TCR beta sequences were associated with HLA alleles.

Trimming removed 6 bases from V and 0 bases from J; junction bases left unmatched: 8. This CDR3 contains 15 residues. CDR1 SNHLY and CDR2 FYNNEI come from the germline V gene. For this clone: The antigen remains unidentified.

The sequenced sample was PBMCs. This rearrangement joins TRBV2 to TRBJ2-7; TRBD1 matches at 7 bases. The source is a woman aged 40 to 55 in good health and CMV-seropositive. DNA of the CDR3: TGTGCCAGCAGACGGGACAGCCGTTACTCCTACGAGCAGTACTTC. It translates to CASRRDSRYSYEQYF.